Sequencing of this T cell receptor beta chain was carried out in a study of T cells expressing NK-cell markers (dated by TCRdb to 2019 to 2021). Some background on the complete study: TCR beta-chain repertoires were profiled in sorted CD3+CD56+NKG2C+, CD3+CD56+NKG2C- and CD3+CD56-NKG2C+ T-cell subsets from fewer than 10 donors. Seven of the eight sequenced donors were HCMV-seropositive and one was HCMV-seronegative. Randomly selected healthy volunteers, three men and five women, were used as the eight sequenced donors. Libraries were sequenced as 2 x 150 bp reads on Illumina HiSeq 2000/2500, MiSeq or NextSeq. What the research found in general, with its limitations: In 6 or 7 donors, the dominant CD3+CD56+NKG2C+ clonotypes ranked among the top 10 CD8+ clonotypes, making up 1.0-7.0% of CD8+ T cells. Whether the expanded NKG2C-expressing T cell clones were specific for HCMV antigens was left unclear. Those dominant clonotypes were again the most abundant among CD3+CD56-NKG2C+ cells in a few donors, at roughly 28.3-60.1%.

In regard to this clonotype: No antigen is known for it.

A commercial ELISA kit detecting HCMV-specific IgG in serum was used to determine HCMV serostatus. Ficoll density gradient centrifugation was used to isolate peripheral blood mononuclear cells from blood. TCRdb records Illumina HiSeq 2000 as the sequencer. TCR beta cDNA libraries were prepared using 5'RACE template switching, which introduced a universal primer site and unique molecular identifiers. Synthesis of cDNA was primed from the TCR beta constant segment and was followed by two consecutive PCR amplification steps. The study's processing was this. MIGEC handled demultiplexing of the reads and grouping by UMI, while MiTCR was used to assemble and quantify clonotypes. To exclude erroneous sequences, only TCR cDNA sequences supported by at least two reads were retained. The tcR package was used for downstream repertoire analysis, and clonotypes were matched across fractions by CDR3 nucleotide sequence plus V segment. VDJmatch was used to annotate antigen specificity against VDJdb, with one amino acid substitution in CDR3 allowed. After the reads were reprocessed by TCRdb, one entry was made per CDR3 protein sequence, with no DNA. TCRdb, rather than the study authors, made the V and J calls. The sample's table covers about 110,000 distinct CDR3 sequences. Less than 20% of the sample belongs to the ten largest clones.

The CDR3 runs 15 residues from the cysteine to the phenylalanine. No DNA has been recorded. Based on the germline V gene, the CDR1 and CDR2 sequences are SGDLS and YYNGEE. Input material: blood T cells: a sorted CD56 or NKG2C T cell subset, CD4+ or CD8+ T cells, or bulk PBMC T cells (not recorded which). This TCR came from a woman aged 18 to 75 in good health. The chain couples TRBV9 to TRBJ2-1; TCRdb names TRBD1, which stays unverified in the absence of DNA. The CDR3: CASSVGGWGGDEQFF.